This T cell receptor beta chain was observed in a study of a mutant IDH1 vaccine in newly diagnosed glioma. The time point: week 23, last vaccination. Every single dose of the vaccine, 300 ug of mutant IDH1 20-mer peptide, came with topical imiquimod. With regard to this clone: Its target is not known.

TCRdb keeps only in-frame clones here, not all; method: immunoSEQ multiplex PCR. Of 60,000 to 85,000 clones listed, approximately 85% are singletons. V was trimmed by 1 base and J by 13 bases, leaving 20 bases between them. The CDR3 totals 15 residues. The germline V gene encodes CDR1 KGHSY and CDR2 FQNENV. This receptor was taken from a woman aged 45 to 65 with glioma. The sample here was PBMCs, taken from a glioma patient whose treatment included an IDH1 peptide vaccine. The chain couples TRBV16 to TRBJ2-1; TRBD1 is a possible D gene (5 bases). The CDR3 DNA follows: TGTGCCAGCAGCCAATATTTCGTCCCAGCAGGGAATCAGTTCTTC. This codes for CASSQYFVPAGNQFF.